This entry lists 26 T cell receptor beta chains sequenced from one sample in a study of T-cell memory formation after mild COVID-19. TCRdb analysed the 5' RACE reads with MiXCR anew, one entry per CDR3 protein. The profile shows almost 250,000 distinct CDR3 sequences, 15% of them singletons. Material: PBMCs or a T cell subset sorted from them (not recorded which). The receptors come from an adult woman who had mild COVID-19 (a few samples of this study predate the infection). Cell type and time point are not known.

V is TRBV2 and J is TRBJ2-1, with D unresolved. The CDR3 is 16 residues long. The germline V gene has CDR1 SNHLY and CDR2 FYNNEI. Trimming took off 6 bases at V and 9 bases at J, with 24 bases between the two ends. This CDR3 is CASRAERLGNSGEQFF. In DNA form, the CDR3 reads TGTGCCAGCAGAGCAGAGCGTCTGGGTAACTCCGGTGAGCAGTTCTTC.

In this sample, this clonotype turned up a few times. V is TRBV9 and J is TRBJ2-7; TRBD2 agrees at 11 bases. V gave up 4 bases and J gave up 3 bases; unmatched junction bases: 6. The length of the CDR3 is 15 residues. The germline V gene has CDR1 SGDLS and CDR2 YYNGEE. The CDR3 here is CASSPRTSGFYEQYF. CDR3 in DNA: TGTGCCAGCAGCCCCCGGACTAGCGGGTTCTACGAGCAGTACTTC.

This clonotype has more than one count but fewer than ten. J is TRBJ1-2 and V is TRBV20-1, with 8 bases that match TRBD1. After removal of 3 bases from V and 2 bases from J, the junction contained 5 bases not matched to a gene. Looked up from germline, CDR1 is DFQATT and CDR2 is SNEGSKA (reference sequence). The CDR3 has 14 amino acids. As DNA, the CDR3 is TGCAGTGCTAGCCAGGGGGCGATGAACTATGGCTACACCTTC. Protein product: CSASQGAMNYGYTF.

A few counts support this clonotype. V is TRBV30 and J is TRBJ1-1, with D uncertain. The CDR3 loop spans 14 amino acids. Trimming cost V 3 bases and J 8 bases, with 19 bases left between them. CDR1 and CDR2 from the germline V gene are GTSNPN and SVGIG (reference sequence). The CDR3 sequence is CAWRAPGNNPEAFF. Here the CDR3 DNA reads TGTGCCTGGAGGGCCCCGGGAAACAATCCCGAAGCTTTCTTT. Based on the CDR3 plus reference TRBV30 and TRBJ1-1, the full variable domain is SQTIHQWPATLVQPVGSPLSLECTVEGTSNPNLYWYRQAAGRGLQLLFYSVGIGQISSEVPQNLSASRPQDRQFILSSKKLLLSDSGFYLCAWRAPGNNPEAFFGQGTRLTVV.

The chain carries TRBV24-1 and TRBJ1-4; no reliable D call. Germline V gives CDR1 KGHDR, CDR2 SFDVKD. This CDR3 has 15 amino acids. V lost 3 bases, J lost 0 bases, and 7 bases lay in between. This CDR3 reads CATSDPTATNEKLFF. The CDR3 DNA reads TGTGCCACCAGTGATCCTACTGCAACTAATGAAAAACTGTTTTTT.

The chain has TRBV5-6 and TRBJ2-5; D not resolved. The germline CDR1 and CDR2 sequences are SGHDT and YYEEEE. V lost 3 bases, J lost 5 bases, and 14 bases lay in between. This CDR3 spans 14 amino acids. The CDR3 is CASSSHNAVETQYF. In DNA form, the CDR3 reads TGTGCCAGCAGCTCCCACAACGCGGTCGAGACCCAGTACTTC.

The rearrangement links TRBV6-1 to TRBJ2-6; D is uncertain. CDR3 size: 16 residues. Germline-derived CDR1 and CDR2 are MNHNS and SASEGT. V was pared by 7 bases and J by 0 bases, with 13 bases between. The CDR3 DNA reads as TGTGCCAGCACCCGACACGCTAACTCTGGGGCCAACGTCCTGACTTTC. As protein: CASTRHANSGANVLTF.

This clonotype was detected a few times. The CDR3, as DNA: TGTGCCAGCGGCAGGGACAGGGCAGAGACCCAGTACTTC. It yields the protein CASGRDRAETQYF. The V gene is TRBV7-8, the J gene TRBJ2-5, with 9 bases matching TRBD1. With V trimmed by 8 bases and J by 4 bases, 5 bases remained unmatched. The CDR3 covers 13 residues. Germline V gene data show CDR1 as SGHVS and CDR2 as FQNEAQ.

The gene calls are TRBV11-2 and TRBJ1-1; possible D gene TRBD1, 5 bases. V lost 6 bases and J lost 6, with 17 bases in between. In germline, CDR1 is SGHAT, CDR2 FQNNGV. The CDR3 length is 14 residues. Here the CDR3 DNA reads TGTGCCAGCAGTGGGACCCGAGGGGCTGCTGAAGCTTTCTTT. Its protein product is CASSGTRGAAEAFF.

J is TRBJ2-1 and V is TRBV12-3 or TRBV12-4, with 13 bases that match TRBD2. The trim removed 7 bases at V and 7 bases at J, leaving 7 bases unmatched. CDR3 length: 15 residues. CDR3 coding DNA: TGTGCCAGCAAGCTGACTAGCGGGGGGTATAATGAGCAGTTCTTC. Translating it yields CASKLTSGGYNEQFF.

This clonotype was seen only a few times. The chain is built from TRBV4-3 and TRBJ2-7; D is possibly TRBD2 (5 bases). The V gene's germline CDR1 is LGHNA and CDR2 YSLEER. This CDR3 has 14 residues. V dropped 4 bases and J dropped 7 bases, with 17 bases sitting between them. Here the CDR3 DNA reads TGCGCCAGCAGCCGCTCGGACTCGGCCGCGGAGCAGTACTTC. It yields the protein CASSRSDSAAEQYF.

The chain couples TRBV6-5 to TRBJ1-1, with D possibly TRBD1 on 6 matching bases. The germline CDR1 and CDR2 sequences are MNHEY and SVGAGI. Trimming cost V 0 bases and J 6 bases, with 11 bases left between them. The CDR3 is 14 residues long. The CDR3 loop reads CASSYSRGQPEAFF. The CDR3 coding sequence is TGTGCCAGCAGTTACTCCCGGGGGCAGCCTGAAGCTTTCTTT.

This clonotype has a handful of counts. CDR3 nucleotides: TGCGCCAGCAGCCAAGCGTTAGGTGGGGTAAGCTCCTACGAGCAGTACTTC. This gives the protein CASSQALGGVSSYEQYF. V and J are TRBV4-1 and TRBJ2-7; D gene unclear. Trimming stripped 1 base from V and 0 bases from J, with 16 bases between. Germline V gene lookup returns CDR1 MGHRA and CDR2 YSYEKL. The CDR3 length is 17 residues.

The table lists this clonotype with a few counts. The V and J genes are TRBV4-1 and TRBJ1-5; no clear D. Trimming cost V 2 bases and J 2 bases, with 10 bases left between them. There are 15 residues in the CDR3. CDR1 and CDR2 (germline): MGHRA, YSYEKL. CDR3 amino acids: CASSQSRVGNQPQHF. As DNA, the CDR3 is TGCGCCAGCAGCCAATCAAGGGTGGGCAATCAGCCCCAGCATTTT.

A few counts support this clonotype. The V gene is TRBV4-2, the J gene TRBJ2-7; the match to TRBD2 covers 8 bases. This CDR3 is 16 amino acids long. With V trimmed by 1 base and J by 3 bases, 8 bases remained unmatched. Germline V gene lookup returns CDR1 LGHNA and CDR2 YNFKEQ. This chain's CDR3 is CASSQVMTSVGYEQYF. CDR3 nucleotide sequence: TGTGCCAGCAGCCAAGTCATGACTAGCGTCGGCTACGAGCAGTACTTC.

In this sample, this clonotype turned up a few times. This sequence joins TRBV14 and TRBJ2-1, with 9 positions matching TRBD2. V trimming: 1 base; J trimming: 7 bases; junction bases outside the gene matches: 11. The CDR3 consists of 17 residues. Germline values: CDR1 SGHDN, CDR2 FVKESK. CDR3 in DNA: TGTGCCAGCAGCCAAGTGCCGGGACTAGCCGGTATGAATGAGCAGTTCTTC. The encoded protein is CASSQVPGLAGMNEQFF. Full variable domain (missing parts from reference TRBV14 and TRBJ2-1): EAGVTQFPSHSVIEKGQTVTLRCDPISGHDNLYWYRRVMGKEIKFLLHFVKESKQDESGMPNNRFLAERTGGTYSTLKVQPAELEDSGVYFCASSQVPGLAGMNEQFFGPGTRLTVL.

The J gene is TRBJ2-7, the V gene TRBV30; the match to TRBD2 covers 13 bases. Trimming at V came to 1 base and at J to 3 bases, leaving 3 bases not matched to a gene. CDR3 length: 15 residues. The germline CDR1 and CDR2 sequences are GTSNPN and SVGIG (reference sequence). Here the CDR3 reads CAWSGLAGGIYEQYF. The CDR3 region has the DNA TGTGCCTGGAGTGGACTAGCGGGGGGTATCTACGAGCAGTACTTC.

The chain combines TRBV12-3 or TRBV12-4 with TRBJ2-7; 7 nucleotides align to TRBD1. The CDR3 consists of 12 residues. Trimming took 4 bases from V and 5 from J; bases not matched to a gene: 2. CDR3 in DNA: TGTGCCAGCAGTTCTGACAGGGACGAGCAGTACTTC. Residues: CASSSDRDEQYF.

The chain combines TRBV20-1 with TRBJ2-3, with a possible D match to TRBD1 (5 bases). CDR1 is DFQATT and CDR2 is SNEGSKA in the germline V gene (reference sequence). The germline V and J ends were trimmed by 3 bases and 0 bases, with 10 bases remaining between them. The CDR3 extends over 14 amino acids. The CDR3 protein is CSARRTRSTDTQYF. The CDR3 DNA follows: TGCAGTGCTAGGCGGACACGTAGCACAGATACGCAGTATTTT.

There are a few counts of this clonotype. The rearrangement joins TRBV7-9 to TRBJ1-4, with a weak D call TRBD1 (6 bases). The length of the CDR3 is 14 residues. Per the germline V gene, CDR1 is SEHNR and CDR2 is FQNEAQ (reference sequence). Between the trimmed V and J ends, which lost 1 base and 7 bases, there was a span of 10 bases. CDR3 sequence reads: CASSLGGGGEKLFF. CDR3 DNA sequence: TGTGCCAGCAGCTTAGGCGGAGGGGGTGAAAAACTGTTTTTT.

This chain uses TRBV12-3 or TRBV12-4 with TRBJ2-6; a weak D match, TRBD1 (6 bases). Trimming pared 4 bases from V and 2 bases from J, leaving 18 bases between. This CDR3 region has 18 residues. CDR3 residues: CASSSGGFRIAGANVLTF. DNA of the CDR3: TGTGCCAGCAGTTCTGGGGGCTTCAGGATAGCTGGGGCCAACGTCCTGACTTTC.

The gene calls are TRBV20-1 and TRBJ2-5, with 9 bases identical to TRBD1. The CDR3 extends over 14 amino acids. Per germline, CDR1 DFQATT and CDR2 SNEGSKA (reference sequence). J was trimmed by 9 bases and V by 1 base; bases with no gene match: 9. In nucleotides, the CDR3 is TGCAGTGCTAGAGGACAGGGGGGGCACGCGGCCCAGTACTTC. This translates into CSARGQGGHAAQYF.

V gene TRBV12-3 or TRBV12-4 combines with J gene TRBJ1-1; no clear D. V dropped 1 base and J dropped 1 base, with 4 bases sitting between them. The CDR3 length is 13 residues. The CDR3: CASSLVENTEAFF. As DNA, the CDR3 is TGTGCCAGCAGTTTAGTAGAGAACACTGAAGCTTTCTTT.

This clonotype was counted a few times. This sequence joins TRBV20-1 and TRBJ2-1; no definite D call. This CDR3 spans 13 amino acids. Trimming removed 3 bases at V and 4 bases at J, with 10 bases between. The germline V gene has CDR1 DFQATT and CDR2 SNEGSKA (reference sequence). CDR3 DNA sequence: TGCAGTGCTAGCAGGAATCGGTACAATGAGCAGTTCTTC. As protein: CSASRNRYNEQFF.

This rearrangement joins TRBV6-1 to TRBJ1-1, with D tentatively TRBD1 (5 bases). V dropped 4 bases and J dropped 4 bases, with 13 bases sitting between them. The CDR3 totals 14 residues. Germline CDR1 reads MNHNS; CDR2 reads SASEGT. CDR3 region: CASSVGALVTEAFF. CDR3 DNA sequence: TGTGCCAGCAGTGTCGGGGCCCTTGTCACTGAAGCTTTCTTT.

V is TRBV19 and J is TRBJ2-3; no reliable D call. Germline-derived CDR1 and CDR2 are LNHDA and SQIVND (reference sequence). This CDR3 region has 11 residues. Trimming stripped 9 bases from V and 4 bases from J, with 8 bases between. The CDR3: CARTTADTQYF. Here the CDR3 DNA reads TGTGCCAGAACGACGGCAGATACGCAGTATTTT. Supplemented by reference TRBV19 and TRBJ2-3, the full variable domain reads DGGITQSPKYLFRKEGQNVTLSCEQNLNHDAMYWYRQDPGQGLRLIYYSQIVNDFQKGDIAEGYSVSREKKESFPLTVTSAQKNPTAFYLCARTTADTQYFGPGTRLTVL.